This T cell receptor beta chain was sequenced during a study of T cell responses to AZD1222 COVID-19 vaccine. This CDR3 comprises 14 residues. Deletions cut 4 bases from V and 0 bases from J, with 10 bases between. Germline V gene sequence: CDR1 SGHDN, CDR2 FVKESK. Clones were read by immunoSEQ multiplex PCR, and TCRdb kept only the in-frame ones, dropping some. This table holds 65,000 to 80,000 clones, roughly 87% found once. The sequence derives from an adult in good health. The material was peripheral blood, obtained on day 0 of AZD1222 vaccination. The chain has TRBV14 and TRBJ2-7, with D perhaps being TRBD1 or TRBD2 (5 bases each). The CDR3 coding sequence is TGTGCCAGCAGCCTTGGGACCAGCTCCTACGAGCAGTACTTC. This gives the protein CASSLGTSSYEQYF.